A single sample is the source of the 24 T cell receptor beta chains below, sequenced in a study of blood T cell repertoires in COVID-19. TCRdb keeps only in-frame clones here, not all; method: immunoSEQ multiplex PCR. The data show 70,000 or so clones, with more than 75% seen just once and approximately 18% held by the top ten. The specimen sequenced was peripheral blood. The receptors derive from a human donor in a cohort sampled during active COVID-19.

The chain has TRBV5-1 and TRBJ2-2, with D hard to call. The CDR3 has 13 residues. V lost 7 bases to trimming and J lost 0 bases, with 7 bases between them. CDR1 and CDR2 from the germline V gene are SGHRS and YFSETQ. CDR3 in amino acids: CASSETNTGELFF. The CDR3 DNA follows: TGCGCCAGCTCGGAGACGAACACCGGGGAGCTGTTTTTT.

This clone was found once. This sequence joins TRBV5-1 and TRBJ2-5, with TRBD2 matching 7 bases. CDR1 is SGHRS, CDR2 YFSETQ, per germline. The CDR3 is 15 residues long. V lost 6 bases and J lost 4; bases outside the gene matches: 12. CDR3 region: CASKPTGGGVETQYF. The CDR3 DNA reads TGCGCCAGCAAGCCGACGGGGGGAGGAGTAGAGACCCAGTACTTC. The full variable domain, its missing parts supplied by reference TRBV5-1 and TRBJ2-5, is KAGVTQTPRYLIKTRGQQVTLSCSPISGHRSVSWYQQTPGQGLQFLFEYFSETQRNKGNFPGRFSGRQFSNSRSEMNVSTLELGDSALYLCASKPTGGGVETQYFGPGTRLLVL.

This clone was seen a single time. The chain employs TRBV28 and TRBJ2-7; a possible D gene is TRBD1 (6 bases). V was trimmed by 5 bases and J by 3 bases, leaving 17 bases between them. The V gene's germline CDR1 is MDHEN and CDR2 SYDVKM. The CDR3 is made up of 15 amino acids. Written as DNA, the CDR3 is TGTGCCAGCAGTCCCGGACAGAATGGGGTCTACGAGCAGTACTTC. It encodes CASSPGQNGVYEQYF.

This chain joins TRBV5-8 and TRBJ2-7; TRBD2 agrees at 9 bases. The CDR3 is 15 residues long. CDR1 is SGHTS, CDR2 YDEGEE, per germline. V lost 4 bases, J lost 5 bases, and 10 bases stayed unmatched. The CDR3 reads CASSPLAGRLNEQYF. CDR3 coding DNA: TGTGCCAGCAGCCCCCTAGCGGGGAGATTGAACGAGCAGTACTTC.

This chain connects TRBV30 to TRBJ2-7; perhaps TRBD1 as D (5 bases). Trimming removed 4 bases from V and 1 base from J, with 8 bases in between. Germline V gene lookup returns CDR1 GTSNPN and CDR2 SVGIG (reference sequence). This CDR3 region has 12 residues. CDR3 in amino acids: CAWKGDSYEQYF. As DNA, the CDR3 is TGTGCCTGGAAAGGGGATTCCTACGAGCAGTACTTC.

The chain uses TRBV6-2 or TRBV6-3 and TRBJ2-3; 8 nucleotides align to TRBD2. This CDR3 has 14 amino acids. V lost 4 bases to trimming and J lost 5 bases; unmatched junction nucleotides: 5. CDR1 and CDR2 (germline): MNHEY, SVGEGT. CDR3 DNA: TGTGCCAGCAGTTCGTTTCTAGCGGGAGATACGCAGTATTTT. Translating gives CASSSFLAGDTQYF.

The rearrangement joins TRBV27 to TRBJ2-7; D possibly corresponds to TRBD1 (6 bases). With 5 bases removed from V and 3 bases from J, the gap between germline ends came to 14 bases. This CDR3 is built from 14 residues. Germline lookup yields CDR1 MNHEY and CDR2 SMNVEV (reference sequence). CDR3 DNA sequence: TGTGCCAGCAGTGCCGACAGGCTACACTACGAGCAGTACTTC. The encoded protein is CASSADRLHYEQYF.

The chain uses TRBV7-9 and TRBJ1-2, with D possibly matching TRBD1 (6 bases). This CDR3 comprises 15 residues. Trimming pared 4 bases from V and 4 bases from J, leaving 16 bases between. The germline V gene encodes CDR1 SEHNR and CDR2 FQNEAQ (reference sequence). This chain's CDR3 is CASSSTGTQIYGYTF. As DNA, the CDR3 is TGTGCCAGCAGCTCGACCGGGACACAGATCTATGGCTACACCTTC.

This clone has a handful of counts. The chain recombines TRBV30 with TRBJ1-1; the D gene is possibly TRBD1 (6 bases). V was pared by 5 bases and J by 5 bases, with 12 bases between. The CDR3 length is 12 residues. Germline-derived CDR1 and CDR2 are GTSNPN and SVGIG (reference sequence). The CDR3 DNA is TGTGCCTGGGTACAGGGAAATACTGAAGCTTTCTTT. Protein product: CAWVQGNTEAFF.

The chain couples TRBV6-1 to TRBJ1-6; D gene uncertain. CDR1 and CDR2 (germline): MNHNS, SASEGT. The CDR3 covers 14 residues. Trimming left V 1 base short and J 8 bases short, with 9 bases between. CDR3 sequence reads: CASSEGKSDSPLHF. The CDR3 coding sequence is TGTGCCAGCAGTGAAGGAAAATCGGATTCACCCCTCCACTTT.

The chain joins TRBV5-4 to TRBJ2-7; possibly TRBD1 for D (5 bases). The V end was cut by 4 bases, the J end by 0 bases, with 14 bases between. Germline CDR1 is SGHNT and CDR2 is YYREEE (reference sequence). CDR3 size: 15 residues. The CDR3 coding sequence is TGTGCCAGCAGCCAGTCGATAGGGGTCTCCTACGAGCAGTACTTC. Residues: CASSQSIGVSYEQYF.

As DNA, the CDR3 is TGTGCCAGCAGCCCAACAGCATATGACACTGAAGCTTTCTTT. Translation gives CASSPTAYDTEAFF. V usage is TRBV3-1 (or the pseudogene TRBV3-2) and J usage is TRBJ1-1; the D is unclear. The ends were cut back, 4 bases at V and 3 bases at J, with 12 bases in the middle. The V gene's germline CDR1 is LGHDT and CDR2 YNNKEL (reference sequence). The CDR3 contains 14 residues.

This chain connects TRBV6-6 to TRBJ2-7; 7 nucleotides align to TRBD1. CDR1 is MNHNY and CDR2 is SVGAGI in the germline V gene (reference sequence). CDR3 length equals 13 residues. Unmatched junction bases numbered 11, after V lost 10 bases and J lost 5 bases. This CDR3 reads CATRTGGINEQYF. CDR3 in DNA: TGTGCCACTAGGACAGGAGGAATAAACGAGCAGTACTTC.

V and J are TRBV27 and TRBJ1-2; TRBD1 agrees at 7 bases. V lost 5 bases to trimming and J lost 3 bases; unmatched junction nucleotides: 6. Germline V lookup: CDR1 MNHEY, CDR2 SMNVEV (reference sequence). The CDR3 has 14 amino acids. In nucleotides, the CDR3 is TGTGCCAGCAGTCAAATCAGGGGGGACTATGGCTACACCTTC. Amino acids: CASSQIRGDYGYTF.

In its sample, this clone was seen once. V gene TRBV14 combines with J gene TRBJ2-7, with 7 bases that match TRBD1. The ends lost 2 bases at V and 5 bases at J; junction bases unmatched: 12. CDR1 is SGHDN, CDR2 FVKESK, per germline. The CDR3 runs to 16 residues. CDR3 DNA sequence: TGTGCCAGCAGCCAAACCCGACAGGGTAGGCGGCACGAGCAGTACTTC. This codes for CASSQTRQGRRHEQYF.

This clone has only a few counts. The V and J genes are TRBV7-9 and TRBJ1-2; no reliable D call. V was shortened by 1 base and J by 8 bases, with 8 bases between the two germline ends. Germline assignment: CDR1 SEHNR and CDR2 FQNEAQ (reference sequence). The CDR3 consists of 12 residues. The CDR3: CASSLGSGGYTF. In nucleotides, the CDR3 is TGTGCCAGCAGCTTAGGTTCTGGCGGCTACACCTTC.

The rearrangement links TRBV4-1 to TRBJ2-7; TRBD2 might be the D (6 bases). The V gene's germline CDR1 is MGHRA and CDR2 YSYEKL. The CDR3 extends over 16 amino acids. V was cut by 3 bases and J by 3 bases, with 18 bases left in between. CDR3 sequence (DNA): TGCGCCAGCAGCCATGACACCCTGGGGGGAAACTACGAGCAGTACTTC. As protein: CASSHDTLGGNYEQYF.

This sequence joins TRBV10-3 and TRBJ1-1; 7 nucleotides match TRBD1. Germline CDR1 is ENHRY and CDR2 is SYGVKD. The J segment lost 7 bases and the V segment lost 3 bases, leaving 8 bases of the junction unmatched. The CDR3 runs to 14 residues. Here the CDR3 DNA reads TGTGCCATCAGTGATACTCAGGGGGGCCGTGAAGCTTTCTTT. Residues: CAISDTQGGREAFF.

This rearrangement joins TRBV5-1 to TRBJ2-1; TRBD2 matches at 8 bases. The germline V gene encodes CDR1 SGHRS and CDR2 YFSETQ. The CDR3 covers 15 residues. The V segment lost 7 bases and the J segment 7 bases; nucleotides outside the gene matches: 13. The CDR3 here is CASSPGLDHFNEQFF. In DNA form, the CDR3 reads TGCGCCAGCTCTCCGGGACTAGACCACTTTAATGAGCAGTTCTTC.

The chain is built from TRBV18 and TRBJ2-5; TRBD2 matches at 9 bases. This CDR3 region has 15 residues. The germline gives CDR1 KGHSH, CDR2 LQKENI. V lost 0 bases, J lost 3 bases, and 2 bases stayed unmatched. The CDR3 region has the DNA TGTGCCAGCTCACCACCTAGCGGGGGTAAAGAGACCCAGTACTTC. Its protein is CASSPPSGGKETQYF.

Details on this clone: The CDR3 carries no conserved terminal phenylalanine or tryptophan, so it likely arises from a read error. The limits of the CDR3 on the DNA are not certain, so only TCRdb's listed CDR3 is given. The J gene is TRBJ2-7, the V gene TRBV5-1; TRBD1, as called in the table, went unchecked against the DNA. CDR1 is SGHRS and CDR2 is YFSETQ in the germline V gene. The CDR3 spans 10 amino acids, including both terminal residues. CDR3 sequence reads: CASSTRDRGL.

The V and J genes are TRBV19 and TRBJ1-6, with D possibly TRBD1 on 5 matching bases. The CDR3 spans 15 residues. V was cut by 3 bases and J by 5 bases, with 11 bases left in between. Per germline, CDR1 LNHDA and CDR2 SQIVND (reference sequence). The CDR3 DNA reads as TGTGCCAGTAGTATTCAGGGTGCGAATAATTCACCCCTCCACTTT. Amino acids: CASSIQGANNSPLHF.

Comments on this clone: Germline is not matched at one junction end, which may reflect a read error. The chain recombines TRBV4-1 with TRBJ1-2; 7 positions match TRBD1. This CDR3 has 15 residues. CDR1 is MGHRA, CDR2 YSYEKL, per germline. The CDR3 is CASSQEDRGGRKGAF. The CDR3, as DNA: TGCGCCAGCAGCCAAGAAGATAGAGGGGGCCGCAAGGGAGCCTTC.

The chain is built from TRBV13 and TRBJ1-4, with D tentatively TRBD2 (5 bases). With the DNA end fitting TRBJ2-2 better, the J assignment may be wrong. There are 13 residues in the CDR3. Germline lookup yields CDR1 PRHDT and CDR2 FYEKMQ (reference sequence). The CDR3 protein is CASSLARAGELFF. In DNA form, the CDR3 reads TGTGCCAGCAGCTTAGCGCGGGCAGGGGAGCTGTTTTTT.